These 20 T cell receptor beta chains share one sample of origin, sequenced in a study of blood T cell repertoires in COVID-19. TCRdb keeps only in-frame clones here, not all; method: immunoSEQ multiplex PCR. The table includes 90,000 to 120,000 clones, around 84% detected once. Sequencing was performed on peripheral blood. These receptors all stem from a man aged 55 to 70 with acute or convalescent COVID-19.

V usage is TRBV5-5 and J usage is TRBJ1-5; D remains unclear. The CDR3 has 17 amino acids. V was trimmed by 4 bases and J by 5 bases, leaving 22 bases between them. Germline CDR1 is SGHKS and CDR2 is YYEKEE (reference sequence). CDR3 region: CASSLLHTGRWDQPQHF. In nucleotides, the CDR3 is TGTGCCAGCAGCCTCCTGCATACTGGGAGGTGGGATCAGCCCCAGCATTTT.

Concerning this clone itself: A junction boundary mismatches the germline segment, possibly from a read error. V and J are TRBV3-1 (or the pseudogene TRBV3-2) and TRBJ1-1; a possible D gene is TRBD1 (5 bases). This CDR3 spans 12 amino acids. Germline values: CDR1 LGHDT, CDR2 YNNKEL (reference sequence). The CDR3 loop is CASSQGGSDAFF. The CDR3 bases are TGTGCCAGCAGCCAAGGGGGCTCTGATGCTTTCTTT.

V gene TRBV7-8 combines with J gene TRBJ2-2, with 10 positions matching TRBD1. Germline V CDR1 and CDR2: SGHVS, FQNEAQ. The J segment lost 5 bases and the V segment lost 11 bases, leaving 5 bases of the junction unmatched. The CDR3 has 13 residues. The CDR3 region is CAVRTGGTGELFF. As DNA, the CDR3 is TGTGCCGTACGGACAGGGGGGACCGGGGAGCTGTTTTTT.

The rearrangement uses TRBV6-5 and TRBJ2-7; weak D call: TRBD1 (6 bases). The V end was cut by 0 bases, the J end by 2 bases, with 8 bases between. This CDR3 is 14 amino acids long. Germline values: CDR1 MNHEY, CDR2 SVGAGI. DNA for the CDR3: TGTGCCAGCAGTTACTCGTGGACAGCCTACGAGCAGTACTTC. Translation gives CASSYSWTAYEQYF.

The J gene is TRBJ2-5, the V gene TRBV6-2 or TRBV6-3; D is possibly TRBD1 (5 bases). Trimming removed 2 bases from V and 4 bases from J, with 14 bases in between. The CDR3 loop spans 15 amino acids. Germline V gene sequence: CDR1 MNHEY, CDR2 SVGEGT. CDR3: CASSYQGSSVETQYF. DNA for the CDR3: TGTGCCAGCAGTTACCAGGGTAGCTCTGTAGAGACCCAGTACTTC.

V and J are TRBV2 and TRBJ1-1; D possibly corresponds to TRBD1 (5 bases). CDR3 size: 13 residues. Trimming took 8 bases from V and 4 from J, leaving 14 bases between them. Germline V gives CDR1 SNHLY, CDR2 FYNNEI. This CDR3 reads CASDSWMGTEAFF. CDR3 DNA: TGTGCCAGCGACAGTTGGATGGGCACTGAAGCTTTCTTT.

The rearrangement uses TRBV9 and TRBJ1-4, with 7 positions matching TRBD1. The germline gives CDR1 SGDLS, CDR2 YYNGEE. The V and J ends lost 4 bases and 3 bases, in that order; junction bases with no gene match: 15. CDR3 length equals 18 residues. This CDR3 reads CASSPRQGGGVANEKLFF. The CDR3 DNA is TGTGCCAGCAGCCCACGACAGGGAGGCGGTGTAGCTAATGAAAAACTGTTTTTT.

This clone was observed a few times. V usage is TRBV19 and J usage is TRBJ1-6; D gene unclear. The length of the CDR3 is 14 residues. Trimming left V 2 bases short and J 7 bases short, with 9 bases between. Per germline, CDR1 LNHDA and CDR2 SQIVND (reference sequence). The chain's CDR3 is CASSIQPENSPLHF. The CDR3 region has the DNA TGTGCCAGTAGTATACAGCCGGAGAATTCACCCCTCCACTTT.

The J gene is TRBJ2-1, the V gene TRBV29-1; no clear D. Per germline, CDR1 SQVTM and CDR2 ANQGSEA. This CDR3 has 12 residues. Trimming left V 3 bases short and J 0 bases short, with 3 bases between. The CDR3 DNA sequence: TGCAGCGTTGACATCTCCTACAATGAGCAGTTCTTC. It encodes CSVDISYNEQFF.

This chain joins TRBV19 and TRBJ2-3; perhaps TRBD2 as D (6 bases). Germline loops: CDR1 LNHDA, CDR2 SQIVND (reference sequence). The CDR3 extends over 16 amino acids. The ends were cut back, 4 bases at V and 0 bases at J, with 14 bases in the middle. Written as DNA, the CDR3 is TGTGCCAGTAGTAAAAGTTTAGGGAGGAGCACAGATACGCAGTATTTT. Translating gives CASSKSLGRSTDTQYF. Combining the CDR3 with reference TRBV19 and TRBJ2-3 gives the whole variable domain DGGITQSPKYLFRKEGQNVTLSCEQNLNHDAMYWYRQDPGQGLRLIYYSQIVNDFQKGDIAEGYSVSREKKESFPLTVTSAQKNPTAFYLCASSKSLGRSTDTQYFGPGTRLTVL.

The chain combines TRBV10-3 with TRBJ1-5; possible D gene TRBD1, 6 bases. This CDR3 spans 14 amino acids. CDR1 is ENHRY and CDR2 is SYGVKD in the germline V gene. V shed 0 bases and J shed 8 bases, with 11 bases lying between them. The DNA for the CDR3 is TGTGCCATCAGTGAGTCCGACAGGCGAGAGCCCCAGCATTTT. Its translation is CAISESDRREPQHF.

The rearrangement links TRBV4-1 to TRBJ2-3, with D hard to call. CDR3 length equals 15 residues. Germline V gene data show CDR1 as MGHRA and CDR2 as YSYEKL. Trimming removed 3 bases at V and 0 bases at J, with 10 bases between. The CDR3 nucleotides are TGCGCCAGCAGCCAGAGGAGCCCTAGCACAGATACGCAGTATTTT. This sequence encodes CASSQRSPSTDTQYF.

The chain combines TRBV2 with TRBJ1-1; D uncertain. Trimming removed 4 bases at V and 5 bases at J, with 11 bases between. Germline values: CDR1 SNHLY, CDR2 FYNNEI. This CDR3 contains 13 residues. This CDR3 reads CASSGRVRTEAFF. The CDR3 DNA follows: TGTGCCAGCAGTGGGAGGGTTAGGACTGAAGCTTTCTTT.

The chain employs TRBV6-5 and TRBJ1-2; TRBD1 aligns across 11 bases. The CDR3 extends over 15 amino acids. V shed 2 bases, J shed 5 bases, and the junction held 4 bases outside the gene matches. CDR1 MNHEY and CDR2 SVGAGI come from the germline V gene. For the CDR3, the DNA is TGTGCCAGCAGTTACCGGGGACAGGGGGGGTATGGCTACACCTTC. Translated, it gives CASSYRGQGGYGYTF.

This clone turned up a few times. The chain employs TRBV11-2 and TRBJ1-2, with 11 bases matching TRBD1. V was pared by 5 bases and J by 7 bases, with 6 bases of the junction left unmatched. The CDR3 runs 14 residues. Looked up from germline, CDR1 is SGHAT and CDR2 is FQNNGV. CDR3: CASSPGQGVGGYTF. Written as DNA, the CDR3 is TGTGCCAGCAGCCCGGGACAGGGGGTTGGTGGCTACACCTTC.

The chain is built from TRBV18 and TRBJ1-4, with 7 bases fitting TRBD1. The germline CDR1 and CDR2 sequences are KGHSH and LQKENI. This CDR3 contains 14 residues. Trimming removed 3 bases from V and 8 bases from J; junction bases left unmatched: 6. CDR3 protein: CASSPQGGFEKLFF. CDR3 coding DNA: TGTGCCAGCTCACCTCAGGGGGGTTTCGAAAAACTGTTTTTT.

The chain uses TRBV7-2 and TRBJ1-5, with D unclear. V lost 3 bases and J lost 6, with 9 bases in between. This CDR3 spans 13 amino acids. From germline, CDR1 is SGHTA and CDR2 FQGNSA. CDR3 region: CASSFAGTQPQHF. The DNA of the CDR3 is TGTGCCAGCAGCTTTGCAGGCACTCAGCCCCAGCATTTT.

Here the CDR3 reads CASSLAPGGNTGELFF. CDR3 sequence (DNA): TGCGCCAGCAGCTTGGCTCCGGGGGGGAACACCGGGGAGCTGTTTTTT. This chain uses TRBV5-1 with TRBJ2-2; 7 nucleotides match TRBD2. The CDR3 runs 16 residues. CDR1 is SGHRS, CDR2 YFSETQ, per germline. The J segment lost 1 base and the V segment lost 0 bases, leaving 3 bases of the junction unmatched.

The chain links TRBV19 to TRBJ1-1; D gene unclear. Between the trimmed V and J ends, which lost 7 bases and 1 base, there was a span of 10 bases. Looked up from germline, CDR1 is LNHDA and CDR2 is SQIVND (reference sequence). The CDR3 loop spans 13 amino acids. The CDR3 region is CASKAGRNTEAFF. For the CDR3, the DNA is TGTGCCAGTAAGGCGGGGAGGAACACTGAAGCTTTCTTT.

The chain links TRBV7-9 to TRBJ2-3, with D unclear. Germline-derived CDR1 and CDR2 are SEHNR and FQNEAQ (reference sequence). V lost 5 bases to trimming and J lost 0 bases, with 15 bases between them. The CDR3 is 16 residues long. Here the CDR3 reads CASSPIPPGSTDTQYF. Written as DNA, the CDR3 is TGTGCCAGCAGCCCCATCCCTCCCGGTAGCACAGATACGCAGTATTTT.